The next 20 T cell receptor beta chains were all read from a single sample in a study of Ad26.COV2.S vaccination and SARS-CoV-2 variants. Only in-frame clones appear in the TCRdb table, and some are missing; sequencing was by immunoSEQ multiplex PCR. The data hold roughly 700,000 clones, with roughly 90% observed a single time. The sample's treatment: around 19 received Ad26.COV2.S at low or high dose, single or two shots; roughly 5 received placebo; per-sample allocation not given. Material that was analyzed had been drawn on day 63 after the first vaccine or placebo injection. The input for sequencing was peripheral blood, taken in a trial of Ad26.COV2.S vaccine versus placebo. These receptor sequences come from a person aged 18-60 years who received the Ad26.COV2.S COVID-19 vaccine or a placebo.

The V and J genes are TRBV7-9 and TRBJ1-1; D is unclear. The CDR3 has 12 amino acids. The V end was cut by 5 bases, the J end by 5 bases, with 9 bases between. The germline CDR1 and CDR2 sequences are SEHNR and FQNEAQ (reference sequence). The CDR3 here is CASSRRGTEAFF. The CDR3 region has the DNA TGTGCCAGCAGCCGCCGGGGAACTGAAGCTTTCTTT.

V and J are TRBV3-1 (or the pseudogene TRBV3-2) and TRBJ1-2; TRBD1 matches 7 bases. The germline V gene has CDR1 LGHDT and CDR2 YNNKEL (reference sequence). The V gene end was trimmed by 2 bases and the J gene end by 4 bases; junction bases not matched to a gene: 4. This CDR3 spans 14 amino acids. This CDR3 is CASSQWEGAYGYTF. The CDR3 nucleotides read TGTGCCAGCAGCCAATGGGAGGGGGCCTATGGCTACACCTTC.

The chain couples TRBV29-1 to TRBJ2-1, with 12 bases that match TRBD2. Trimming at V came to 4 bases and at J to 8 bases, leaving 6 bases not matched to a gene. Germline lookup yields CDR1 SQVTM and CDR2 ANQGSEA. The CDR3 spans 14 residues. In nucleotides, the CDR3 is TGCAGCGTTGGAAGGCTAGCGGGAGGGTATGAGCAGTTCTTC. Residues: CSVGRLAGGYEQFF.

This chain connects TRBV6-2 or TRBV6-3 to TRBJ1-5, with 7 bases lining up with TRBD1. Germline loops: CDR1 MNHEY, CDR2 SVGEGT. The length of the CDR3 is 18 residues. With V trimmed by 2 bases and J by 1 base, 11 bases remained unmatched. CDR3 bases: TGTGCCAGCAGTTACGCCGACAGGGCCCGAATCAGCAATCAGCCCCAGCATTTT. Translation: CASSYADRARISNQPQHF.

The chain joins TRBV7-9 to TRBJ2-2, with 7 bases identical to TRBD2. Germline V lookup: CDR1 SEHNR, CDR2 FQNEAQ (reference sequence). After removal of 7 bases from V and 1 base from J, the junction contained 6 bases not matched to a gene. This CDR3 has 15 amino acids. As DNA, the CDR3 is TGTGCCAGCACCTTCACGGGGGGGAACACCGGGGAGCTGTTTTTT. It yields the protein CASTFTGGNTGELFF.

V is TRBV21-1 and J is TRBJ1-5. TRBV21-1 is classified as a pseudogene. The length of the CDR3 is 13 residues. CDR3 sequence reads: CASSKAEWQPQHF. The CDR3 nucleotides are TGTGCCAGCAGCAAAGCTGAGTGGCAGCCCCAGCATTTT.

DNA for the CDR3: TGTGCCAGCAGTGAACCCAGACAGACACCCTCTGGAAACACCATATATTTT. Its translation: CASSEPRQTPSGNTIYF. The rearrangement joins TRBV6-1 to TRBJ1-3, with D maybe TRBD1 (5 bases). Trimming pared 2 bases from V and 0 bases from J, leaving 14 bases between. CDR3 length: 17 amino acids. The germline CDR1 and CDR2 sequences are MNHNS and SASEGT.

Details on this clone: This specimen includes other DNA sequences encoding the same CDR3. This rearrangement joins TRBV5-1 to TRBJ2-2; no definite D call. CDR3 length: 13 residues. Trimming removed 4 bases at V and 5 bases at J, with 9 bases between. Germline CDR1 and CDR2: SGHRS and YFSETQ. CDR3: CASSPGQTGELFF. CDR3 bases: TGCGCCAGCAGCCCCGGGCAGACCGGGGAGCTGTTTTTT.

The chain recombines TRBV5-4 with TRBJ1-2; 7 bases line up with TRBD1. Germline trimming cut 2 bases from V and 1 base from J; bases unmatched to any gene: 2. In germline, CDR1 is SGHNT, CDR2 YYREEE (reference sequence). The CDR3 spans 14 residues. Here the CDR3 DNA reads TGTGCCAGCAGCTTCGGACAGGATAACTATGGCTACACCTTC. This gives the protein CASSFGQDNYGYTF.

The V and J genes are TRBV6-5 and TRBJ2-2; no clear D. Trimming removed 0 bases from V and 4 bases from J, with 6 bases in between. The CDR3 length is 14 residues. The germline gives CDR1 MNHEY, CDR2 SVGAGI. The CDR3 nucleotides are TGTGCCAGCAGTTACTCTGTCAGCACCGGGGAGCTGTTTTTT. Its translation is CASSYSVSTGELFF.

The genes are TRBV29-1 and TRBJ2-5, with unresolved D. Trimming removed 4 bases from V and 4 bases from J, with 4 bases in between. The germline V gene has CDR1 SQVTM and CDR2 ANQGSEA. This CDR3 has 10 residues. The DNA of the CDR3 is TGCAGCGTTGTAACAGAGACCCAGTACTTC. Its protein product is CSVVTETQYF.

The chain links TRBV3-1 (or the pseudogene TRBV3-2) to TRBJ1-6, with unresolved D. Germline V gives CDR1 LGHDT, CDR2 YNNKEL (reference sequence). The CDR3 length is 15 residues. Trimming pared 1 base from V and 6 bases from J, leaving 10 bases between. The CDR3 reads CASSQGTVGNSPLHF. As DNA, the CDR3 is TGTGCCAGCAGCCAAGGGACGGTGGGTAATTCACCCCTCCACTTT.

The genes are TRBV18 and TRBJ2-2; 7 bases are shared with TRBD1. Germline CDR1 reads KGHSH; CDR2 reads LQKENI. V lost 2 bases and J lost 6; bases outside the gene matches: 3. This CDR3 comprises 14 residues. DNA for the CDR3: TGTGCCAGCTCACCAACGACAGGGCCCGGGGAGCTGTTTTTT. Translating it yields CASSPTTGPGELFF.

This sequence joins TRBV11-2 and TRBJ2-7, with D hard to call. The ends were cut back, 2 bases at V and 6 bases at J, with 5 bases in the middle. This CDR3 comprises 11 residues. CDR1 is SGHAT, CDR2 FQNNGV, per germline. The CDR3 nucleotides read TGTGCCAGCAGCTTAATTAGCGAGCAGTACTTC. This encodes CASSLISEQYF. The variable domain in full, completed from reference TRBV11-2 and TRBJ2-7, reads EAGVAQSPRYKIIEKRQSVAFWCNPISGHATLYWYQQILGQGPKLLIQFQNNGVVDDSQLPKDRFSAERLKGVDSTLKIQPAKLEDSAVYLCASSLISEQYFGPGTRLTVT.

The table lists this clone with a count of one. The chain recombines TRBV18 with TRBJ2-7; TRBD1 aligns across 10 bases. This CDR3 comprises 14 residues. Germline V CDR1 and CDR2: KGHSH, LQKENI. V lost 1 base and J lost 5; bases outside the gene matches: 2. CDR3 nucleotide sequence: TGTGCCAGCTCACCACTAGGACAGGGGGACGAGCAGTACTTC. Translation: CASSPLGQGDEQYF.

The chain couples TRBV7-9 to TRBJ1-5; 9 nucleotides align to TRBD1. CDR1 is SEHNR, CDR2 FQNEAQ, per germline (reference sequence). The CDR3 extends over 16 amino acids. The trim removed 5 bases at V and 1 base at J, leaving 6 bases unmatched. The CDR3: CASSPGTGRSNQPQHF. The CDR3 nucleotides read TGTGCCAGCAGCCCAGGGACAGGGCGCAGCAATCAGCCCCAGCATTTT. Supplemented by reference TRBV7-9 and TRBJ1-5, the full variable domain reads DTGVSQNPRHKITKRGQNVTFRCDPISEHNRLYWYRQTLGQGPEFLTYFQNEAQLEKSRLLSDRFSAERPKGSFSTLEIQRTEQGDSAMYLCASSPGTGRSNQPQHFGDGTRLSIL.

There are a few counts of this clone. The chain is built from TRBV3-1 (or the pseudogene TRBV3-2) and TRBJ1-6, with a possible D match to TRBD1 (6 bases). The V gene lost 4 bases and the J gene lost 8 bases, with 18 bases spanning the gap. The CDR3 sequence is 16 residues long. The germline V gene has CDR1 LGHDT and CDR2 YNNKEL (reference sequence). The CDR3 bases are TGTGCCAGCAGCCTTACGTCGGGACACCCCTATTCACCCCTCCACTTT. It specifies CASSLTSGHPYSPLHF.

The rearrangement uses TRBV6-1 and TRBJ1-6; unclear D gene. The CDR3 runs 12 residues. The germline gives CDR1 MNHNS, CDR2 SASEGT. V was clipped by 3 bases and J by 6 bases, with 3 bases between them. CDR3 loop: CASSELNSPLHF. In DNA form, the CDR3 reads TGTGCCAGCAGTGAGCTTAATTCACCCCTCCACTTT.

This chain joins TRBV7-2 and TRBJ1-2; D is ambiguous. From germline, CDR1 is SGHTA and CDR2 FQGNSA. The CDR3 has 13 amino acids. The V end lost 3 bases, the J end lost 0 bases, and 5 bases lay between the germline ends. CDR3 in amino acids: CASSFTANYGYTF. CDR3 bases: TGTGCCAGCAGCTTCACAGCTAACTATGGCTACACCTTC.

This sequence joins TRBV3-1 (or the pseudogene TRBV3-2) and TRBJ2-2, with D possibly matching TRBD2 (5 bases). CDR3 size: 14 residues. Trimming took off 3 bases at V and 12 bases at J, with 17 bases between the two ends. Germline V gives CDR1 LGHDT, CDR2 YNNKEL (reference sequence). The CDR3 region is CASSHPQVRGKLFF. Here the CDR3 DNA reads TGTGCCAGCAGCCACCCCCAGGTGAGAGGGAAGCTGTTTTTT.